Each of the 32 T cell receptor beta chains below was sequenced from the same sample in a study of response to subunit inactivated influenza vaccine. A single record per CDR3 protein comes from TCRdb applying MiXCR to the RT-PCR reads. This table has approximately 160,000 distinct CDR3 sequences, approximately 11% appearing once. Specimen: CD8+ T cells sorted from PBMCs, collected less than 30 months after vaccination. These TCRs come from a man between 45 and 75 years old who received an inactivated influenza vaccine.

There are a few counts of this clonotype. The chain combines TRBV28 with TRBJ2-7; D not certain. CDR1 MDHEN and CDR2 SYDVKM come from the germline V gene. Trimming removed 4 bases at V and 4 bases at J, with 14 bases between. The CDR3 length is 14 residues. The CDR3, as DNA: TGTGCCAGCAGTTCCGTAACACTGGGGTACGAGCAGTACTTC. Translating gives CASSSVTLGYEQYF. Filled out from reference TRBV28 and TRBJ2-7, the complete variable domain reads DVKVTQSSRYLVKRTGEKVFLECVQDMDHENMFWYRQDPGLGLRLIYFSYDVKMKEKGDIPEGYSVSREKKERFSLILESASTNQTSMYLCASSSVTLGYEQYFGPGTRLTVT.

This clonotype was detected a few times. This chain joins TRBV27 and TRBJ1-5; D ambiguous. V was cut by 3 bases and J by 0 bases, with 12 bases left in between. The CDR3 totals 16 residues. The germline gives CDR1 MNHEY, CDR2 SMNVEV (reference sequence). The CDR3 nucleotides are TGTGCCAGCAGTTTTGTAGCCGGACTTAGCAATCAGCCCCAGCATTTT. Translating gives CASSFVAGLSNQPQHF.

This clonotype has a count of ten or more. The chain joins TRBV10-3 to TRBJ1-4; D is uncertain. The CDR3 covers 8 residues. Germline loops: CDR1 ENHRY, CDR2 SYGVKD. V lost 8 bases and J 16 bases, leaving 8 bases between the germline ends. The CDR3 nucleotides read TGTGCCATCGGAGGCTCGTTTTTT. This encodes CAIGGSFF.

This clonotype was detected a few times. The gene calls are TRBV28 and TRBJ2-7, with 7 bases matching TRBD2. Trimming removed 8 bases from V and 3 bases from J; junction bases left unmatched: 13. The CDR3 has 15 residues. Germline loops: CDR1 MDHEN, CDR2 SYDVKM. The CDR3 sequence is CASRVGASGNYEQYF. CDR3 coding DNA: TGTGCCAGCCGAGTCGGGGCTAGCGGAAACTACGAGCAGTACTTC.

This clonotype has more than one count but fewer than ten. Sequence at one end of the junction differs from germline and may be a read error. The genes are TRBV7-7 and TRBJ2-1, with D unclear. CDR1 and CDR2 (germline): SSHAT, FNYEAQ (reference sequence). The CDR3 has 13 residues. Here the CDR3 reads CASSLNIGDEQFF. The CDR3 nucleotides read TGTGCTAGCAGCTTAAATATAGGTGATGAGCAGTTCTTC.

This clonotype occurred a few times. This chain connects TRBV30 to TRBJ2-7; the D is unclear. Trimming removed 0 bases at V and 2 bases at J, with 11 bases between. The length of the CDR3 is 14 residues. The V gene's germline CDR1 is GTSNPN and CDR2 SVGIG (reference sequence). CDR3: CAWSVAVEPYEQYF. Here the CDR3 DNA reads TGTGCCTGGAGTGTAGCCGTGGAACCCTACGAGCAGTACTTC. The full variable domain, its missing parts supplied by reference TRBV30 and TRBJ2-7, is SQTIHQWPATLVQPVGSPLSLECTVEGTSNPNLYWYRQAAGRGLQLLFYSVGIGQISSEVPQNLSASRPQDRQFILSSKKLLLSDSGFYLCAWSVAVEPYEQYFGPGTRLTVT.

This clonotype appeared a few times. This chain connects TRBV7-9 to TRBJ1-4; D remains ambiguous. There are 16 residues in the CDR3. Trimming shortened V by 5 bases and J by 11 bases, and 24 bases separated the two germline ends. Germline loops: CDR1 SEHNR, CDR2 FQNEAQ (reference sequence). Here the CDR3 reads CASSPPMKDQIGKLFF. The DNA for the CDR3 is TGTGCCAGCAGCCCCCCGATGAAGGATCAGATCGGGAAACTGTTTTTT. Full variable domain (remainder filled in from reference TRBV7-9 and TRBJ1-4): DTGVSQNPRHKITKRGQNVTFRCDPISEHNRLYWYRQTLGQGPEFLTYFQNEAQLEKSRLLSDRFSAERPKGSFSTLEIQRTEQGDSAMYLCASSPPMKDQIGKLFFGSGTQLSVL.

This clonotype was recorded at least ten times. The chain has TRBV5-1 and TRBJ2-4; 14 nucleotides line up with TRBD2. Trimming cost V 0 bases and J 4 bases; bases outside gene matches: 9. Germline V gene data show CDR1 as SGHRS and CDR2 as YFSETQ. The CDR3 is 19 amino acids. For the CDR3, the DNA is TGCGCCAGCAGCTTGGAACAATCTGGGACTAGCGGGAGTAAAAACATTCAGTACTTC. Its translation: CASSLEQSGTSGSKNIQYF.

This chain connects TRBV4-1 to TRBJ1-3, with D perhaps matching TRBD1 (5 bases). The CDR3 is 16 residues long. With 1 base removed from V and 0 bases from J, the gap between germline ends came to 10 bases. The V gene's germline CDR1 is MGHRA and CDR2 YSYEKL. As DNA, the CDR3 is TGCGCCAGCAGCCAAGGGGGACTCGGCTCTGGAAACACCATATATTTT. As protein: CASSQGGLGSGNTIYF.

The J gene is TRBJ2-1, the V gene TRBV9, with D unclear. Trimming left V 0 bases short and J 5 bases short, with 6 bases between. The CDR3 is 13 residues long. CDR1 is SGDLS and CDR2 is YYNGEE in the germline V gene. The CDR3 reads CASSVGLNNEQFF. The CDR3 DNA reads TGTGCCAGCAGCGTAGGCCTTAACAATGAGCAGTTCTTC.

The CDR3 reads CASSPRDIPEKLFF. The CDR3 DNA is TGTGCCAGCAGTCCCCGGGACATACCTGAAAAACTGTTTTTT. The chain couples TRBV12-3 or TRBV12-4 to TRBJ1-4; possible D gene TRBD1, 6 bases. Trimming took 5 bases from V and 7 from J, leaving 14 bases between them. This CDR3 contains 14 residues.

The chain combines TRBV9 with TRBJ2-3, with D perhaps assigned TRBD1 or TRBD2 (5 bases each). The CDR3 extends over 15 amino acids. Germline-derived CDR1 and CDR2 are SGDLS and YYNGEE. Trimming took 0 bases from V and 2 from J, leaving 10 bases between them. The CDR3, as DNA: TGTGCCAGCAGCGTAGAGGGACGGAACACAGATACGCAGTATTTT. This encodes CASSVEGRNTDTQYF.

This clonotype was detected only a few times. The chain links TRBV5-5 to TRBJ2-5; D gene ambiguous. Germline V gives CDR1 SGHKS, CDR2 YYEKEE (reference sequence). The CDR3 runs 13 residues. Trimming removed 4 bases at V and 0 bases at J, with 7 bases between. CDR3 in amino acids: CASSVPYQETQYF. CDR3 nucleotide sequence: TGTGCCAGCAGCGTCCCATACCAAGAGACCCAGTACTTC.

The chain recombines TRBV28 with TRBJ2-3; 12 positions agree with TRBD2. In germline, CDR1 is MDHEN, CDR2 SYDVKM. CDR3 length: 18 residues. V shed 5 bases, J shed 2 bases, and the junction held 11 bases outside the gene matches. Written as DNA, the CDR3 is TGTGCCAGCAGTCCTCTACGGCTAGCGGGGGGGCTCACAGATACGCAGTATTTT. As protein: CASSPLRLAGGLTDTQYF.

This clonotype was observed a handful of times. The V gene is TRBV24-1, the J gene TRBJ2-7, with 7 bases identical to TRBD1. The CDR3 has 14 residues. Germline V gene lookup returns CDR1 KGHDR and CDR2 SFDVKD. The J segment lost 3 bases and the V segment lost 4 bases, leaving 5 bases of the junction unmatched. The CDR3 coding sequence is TGTGCCACCAGTGAGACGGGACAGAGCTACGAGCAGTACTTC. It translates to CATSETGQSYEQYF.

The genes are TRBV27 and TRBJ2-3; TRBD1 matches 7 bases. The CDR3 is 17 residues long. The germline CDR1 and CDR2 sequences are MNHEY and SMNVEV (reference sequence). Losses at the gene ends were 0 bases for V and 0 bases for J; bases not matched to a gene: 6. The CDR3 reads CASSLSGQHFSTDTQYF. The CDR3 nucleotides are TGTGCCAGCAGTTTATCGGGACAGCATTTTAGCACAGATACGCAGTATTTT.

Comments on this clonotype: The germline gene is not matched at one end of the junction; a read error may be the cause. V and J are TRBV20-1 and TRBJ2-7, with D possibly being TRBD1 or TRBD2 (5 bases each). The CDR3 totals 10 residues. Germline assignment: CDR1 DFQATT and CDR2 SNEGSKA (reference sequence). CDR3 region: CSAADGDVHF. The DNA of the CDR3 is TGCAGTGCAGCTGATGGGGACGTCCACTTC.

This clonotype has a handful of counts. The chain joins TRBV10-3 to TRBJ2-3; TRBD1 aligns across 7 bases. Germline CDR1 is ENHRY and CDR2 is SYGVKD. The CDR3 runs 15 residues. The junction had 3 bases not matched to a gene; V was cut back by 0 bases and J by 3 bases. CDR3 in amino acids: CAISESPGQTDTQYF. The CDR3 region has the DNA TGTGCCATCAGTGAGTCTCCGGGACAGACAGATACGCAGTATTTT.

This clonotype was detected only a few times. The chain combines TRBV25-1 with TRBJ2-1; D may be TRBD2 (6 bases). Germline V gene sequence: CDR1 MGHDK, CDR2 SYGVNS. V lost 6 bases to trimming and J lost 10 bases, with 16 bases between them. The CDR3 runs to 13 residues. CDR3 residues: CASSPNPAGEQFF. Here the CDR3 DNA reads TGTGCCAGCAGCCCAAACCCCGCGGGGGAGCAGTTCTTC.

This clonotype was seen a handful of times. The chain combines TRBV6-2 or TRBV6-3 with TRBJ1-2, with D perhaps TRBD1 (6 bases). The CDR3 has 14 residues. Germline V gene data show CDR1 as MNHEY and CDR2 as SVGEGT. Trimming took off 2 bases at V and 4 bases at J, with 11 bases between the two ends. The CDR3 loop is CASSYLEDSYGYTF. As DNA, the CDR3 is TGTGCCAGCAGTTACCTAGAGGACAGCTATGGCTACACCTTC.

This chain links TRBV5-1 with TRBJ2-1, with D possibly TRBD2 on 6 matching bases. V lost 0 bases and J lost 6, with 10 bases in between. The CDR3 covers 14 residues. Germline CDR1 and CDR2: SGHRS and YFSETQ. This chain's CDR3 is CASSLAGGSNEQFF. As DNA, the CDR3 is TGCGCCAGCAGCTTGGCTGGAGGGTCCAATGAGCAGTTCTTC. Using reference TRBV5-1 and TRBJ2-1 for the parts outside the CDR3, the full variable domain is KAGVTQTPRYLIKTRGQQVTLSCSPISGHRSVSWYQQTPGQGLQFLFEYFSETQRNKGNFPGRFSGRQFSNSRSEMNVSTLELGDSALYLCASSLAGGSNEQFFGPGTRLTVL.

The chain couples TRBV24-1 to TRBJ2-1, with D tentatively TRBD2 (6 bases). Trimming stripped 5 bases from V and 10 bases from J, with 14 bases between. Per the germline V gene, CDR1 is KGHDR and CDR2 is SFDVKD. The CDR3 is 13 residues long. The CDR3 is CATSAAGRNEQFF. The CDR3 DNA reads TGTGCCACCAGTGCGGCAGGGAGGAACGAGCAGTTCTTC.

This chain connects TRBV28 to TRBJ2-7; D may correspond to TRBD1 or TRBD2 (5 bases each). The CDR3 spans 12 residues. V was cut by 0 bases and J by 6 bases, with 6 bases left in between. CDR1 MDHEN and CDR2 SYDVKM come from the germline V gene. CDR3 coding DNA: TGTGCCAGCAGTTTATGGGGGGTCGAGCAGTACTTC. Its protein product is CASSLWGVEQYF.

The rearrangement joins TRBV28 to TRBJ2-7; possibly TRBD1 or TRBD2 for D (5 bases each). This CDR3 spans 14 amino acids. Per the germline V gene, CDR1 is MDHEN and CDR2 is SYDVKM. V lost 6 bases and J lost 4, with 16 bases in between. The CDR3 sequence is CASRWGGRGYEQYF. CDR3 sequence (DNA): TGTGCCAGCAGGTGGGGCGGTCGGGGTTACGAGCAGTACTTC.

This clonotype came up many times. The CDR3 loop reads CASSLIGVGTDTQYF. CDR3 DNA sequence: TGTGCCAGCAGCTTAATAGGGGTCGGGACAGATACGCAGTATTTT. The rearrangement links TRBV7-9 to TRBJ2-3; D may be TRBD1 (5 bases). The CDR3 has 15 amino acids. With 2 bases removed from V and 3 bases from J, the gap between germline ends came to 12 bases. Germline V gene lookup returns CDR1 SEHNR and CDR2 FQNEAQ (reference sequence).

There are many counts of this clonotype. The chain has TRBV2 and TRBJ1-4; 9 nucleotides line up with TRBD1. The ends lost 6 bases at V and 4 bases at J; junction bases unmatched: 3. This CDR3 has 14 residues. Germline-derived CDR1 and CDR2 are SNHLY and FYNNEI. The CDR3 sequence is CASRPGQGNEKLFF. CDR3 DNA: TGTGCCAGCAGGCCGGGACAGGGTAATGAAAAACTGTTTTTT.

The chain employs TRBV5-6 and TRBJ2-7; weak D call: TRBD1 (6 bases). Germline V gene data show CDR1 as SGHDT and CDR2 as YYEEEE. V lost 4 bases to trimming and J lost 2 bases, with 13 bases between them. The CDR3 length is 14 residues. The DNA for the CDR3 is TGTGCCAGCAGCCCGGACAGCTCCACCTACGAGCAGTACTTC. It translates to CASSPDSSTYEQYF.

The chain has TRBV7-9 and TRBJ2-5; a possible D gene is TRBD2 (5 bases). The CDR3 covers 15 residues. CDR1 and CDR2 (germline): SEHNR, FQNEAQ (reference sequence). Trimming cost V 4 bases and J 5 bases, with 17 bases left between them. The CDR3 is CASSSVSAGGETQYF. In DNA, the CDR3 is TGTGCCAGCAGCTCCGTAAGCGCCGGCGGGGAGACCCAGTACTTC. The whole variable domain, filled in from reference TRBV7-9 and TRBJ2-5, reads DTGVSQNPRHKITKRGQNVTFRCDPISEHNRLYWYRQTLGQGPEFLTYFQNEAQLEKSRLLSDRFSAERPKGSFSTLEIQRTEQGDSAMYLCASSSVSAGGETQYFGPGTRLLVL.

This clonotype was counted only a few times. The chain has TRBV25-1 and TRBJ2-1, with a possible D match to TRBD2 (5 bases). The ends were cut back, 2 bases at V and 9 bases at J, with 14 bases in the middle. Germline CDR1 and CDR2: MGHDK and SYGVNS. There are 14 residues in the CDR3. CDR3 sequence (DNA): TGTGCCAGCAGTGAACAGCCGACGAGCGGTGAGCAGTTCTTC. Encoded protein: CASSEQPTSGEQFF. Combining the CDR3 with reference TRBV25-1 and TRBJ2-1 gives the whole variable domain EADIYQTPRYLVIGTGKKITLECSQTMGHDKMYWYQQDPGMELHLIHYSYGVNSTEKGDLSSESTVSRIRTEHFPLTLESARPSHTSQYLCASSEQPTSGEQFFGPGTRLTVL.

This clonotype has more than one count but fewer than ten. The V call is TRBV24-1, the J call TRBJ2-3; weak D call: TRBD2 (5 bases). The CDR3 has 18 residues. The ends were cut back, 1 base at V and 0 bases at J, with 16 bases in the middle. The germline V gene has CDR1 KGHDR and CDR2 SFDVKD. The DNA of the CDR3 is TGTGCCACCAGTGATTTTCCAGGACTGGGTCCAAGCACAGATACGCAGTATTTT. Its translation: CATSDFPGLGPSTDTQYF.

The sample holds a few counts of this clonotype. V is TRBV6-5 and J is TRBJ2-3, with D possibly TRBD2 on 6 matching bases. The V gene lost 2 bases and the J gene lost 3 bases, with 15 bases spanning the gap. The germline gives CDR1 MNHEY, CDR2 SVGAGI. This CDR3 is built from 16 residues. Here the CDR3 reads CASSYAVGRRTDTQYF. CDR3 nucleotides: TGTGCCAGCAGTTACGCTGTCGGGAGAAGAACAGATACGCAGTATTTT.

The table lists this clonotype with many counts. The chain combines TRBV29-1 with TRBJ2-3; 8 positions agree with TRBD2. Germline trimming cut 7 bases from V and 1 base from J; bases unmatched to any gene: 4. Germline V gene data show CDR1 as SQVTM and CDR2 as ANQGSEA. This CDR3 contains 13 residues. The CDR3 is CSAGTSGTDTQYF. The CDR3 coding sequence is TGCAGCGCCGGGACTAGTGGCACAGATACGCAGTATTTT.